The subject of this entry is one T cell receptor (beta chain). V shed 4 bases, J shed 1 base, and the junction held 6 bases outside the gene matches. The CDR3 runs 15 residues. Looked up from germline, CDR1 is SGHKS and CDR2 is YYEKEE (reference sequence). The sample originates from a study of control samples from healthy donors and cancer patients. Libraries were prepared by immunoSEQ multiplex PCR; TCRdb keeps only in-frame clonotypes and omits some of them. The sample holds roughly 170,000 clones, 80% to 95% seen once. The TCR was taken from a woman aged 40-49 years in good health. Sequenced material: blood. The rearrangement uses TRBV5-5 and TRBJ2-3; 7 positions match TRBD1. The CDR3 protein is CASSASGTGTDTQYF. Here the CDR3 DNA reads TGTGCCAGCAGCGCATCCGGGACAGGCACAGATACGCAGTATTTT.